This TCR beta chain was retrieved from a study of response to subunit inactivated influenza vaccine. Findings and limits, study-wide: It was suggested by the authors that few new T cells are recruited by each seasonal influenza vaccination.

MiXCR, run by TCRdb on the RT-PCR reads, gives a single entry per CDR3 protein. The table lists roughly 570,000 distinct CDR3 sequences, approximately 12% of them singletons, with about 12% in the top ten. Of note for this clonotype: Its antigen is not known.

The sequencing used PBMCs from blood, collected 45 days after vaccination. The clonotype originates from a man aged 45 to 65 who received an inactivated influenza vaccine.

CDR3 in amino acids: CASSLAVPGNEKLFF. The CDR3 region has the DNA TGTGCCAGCAGCTTAGCAGTCCCGGGTAACGAAAAACTGTTTTTT. The gene calls are TRBV7-6 and TRBJ1-4; D is ambiguous. Trimming took off 0 bases at V and 8 bases at J, with 13 bases between the two ends. The CDR3 loop spans 15 amino acids. Germline assignment: CDR1 SGHVS and CDR2 FNYEAQ.